The 6 T cell receptor beta chains below were found in one sample sequenced in a study of T-cell memory formation after mild COVID-19. MiXCR, applied by TCRdb to the 5' RACE reads, yields one record per CDR3 protein. The repertoire holds approximately 270,000 distinct CDR3 sequences, with around 15% as singletons. Source material: PBMCs or a T cell subset sorted from them (not recorded which). These TCRs come from a man aged 18 to 30 who had mild COVID-19 (a few samples of this study predate the infection). Cell type and time point are not known.

This clonotype appeared a few times. The rearrangement links TRBV30 to TRBJ2-7; D gene ambiguous. The CDR3 is made up of 14 amino acids. Germline V gene data show CDR1 as GTSNPN and CDR2 as SVGIG (reference sequence). V gave up 3 bases and J gave up 2 bases, with 14 bases separating them. The CDR3 DNA sequence: TGTGCCTGGAGGTCCGTATGGGATACCTACGAGCAGTACTTC. Translating gives CAWRSVWDTYEQYF.

This clonotype was counted only a few times. The J gene is TRBJ2-2, the V gene TRBV11-2; 11 positions agree with TRBD2. The CDR3 sequence is 18 residues long. J lost 0 bases, V lost 5 bases, and 8 bases had no gene match. In germline, CDR1 is SGHAT, CDR2 FQNNGV. CDR3 nucleotide sequence: TGTGCCAGCAGCGTACCGGGACTAGCGGCCTCGAACACCGGGGAGCTGTTTTTT. It yields the protein CASSVPGLAASNTGELFF.

The table lists this clonotype with a few counts. The chain has TRBV20-1 and TRBJ2-5, with D possibly called TRBD1 or TRBD2 (6 bases each). Germline CDR1 DFQATT, CDR2 SNEGSKA (reference sequence). The CDR3 runs to 14 residues. The V gene lost 3 bases and the J gene lost 5 bases, with 16 bases spanning the gap. DNA for the CDR3: TGCAGTGCTAGCGGAGGGGGGCCTCGTGAGACCCAGTACTTC. Protein product: CSASGGGPRETQYF.

The rearrangement uses TRBV7-3 and TRBJ1-2; perhaps TRBD1 as D (5 bases). V gave up 4 bases and J gave up 2 bases, with 17 bases separating them. The CDR3 is made up of 16 amino acids. Per germline, CDR1 SGHTA and CDR2 FQGTGA. This CDR3 is CASSSNAGRRNYGYTF. CDR3 coding DNA: TGTGCCAGCAGCTCGAATGCGGGACGGCGGAACTATGGCTACACCTTC.

The rearrangement uses TRBV29-1 and TRBJ2-3; TRBD2 might be the D (6 bases). V gave up 3 bases and J gave up 6 bases, with 16 bases separating them. CDR3 length: 14 residues. Germline V CDR1 and CDR2: SQVTM, ANQGSEA. CDR3 loop: CSVDVTTRTDTQYF. CDR3 bases: TGCAGCGTTGATGTAACGACTAGGACGGATACGCAGTATTTT.

The CDR3 nucleotides are TGCAGTGCTAGAGACAAAACAGGGACCACATCAGAGTACGAGCAGTACTTC. Its translation: CSARDKTGTTSEYEQYF. The chain combines TRBV20-1 with TRBJ2-7; the D gene is possibly TRBD1 (6 bases). Germline lookup yields CDR1 DFQATT and CDR2 SNEGSKA (reference sequence). V lost 0 bases and J lost 4, with 22 bases in between. CDR3 length: 17 residues.